Shown below are 29 T cell receptor beta chains from a single sample sequenced in a study of blood T cells in healthy people across ages. A sample-barcoded 5' primer and a J-beta primer mix were used in a second PCR of roughly 6 to 12 cycles. TCRdb passed the 5' RACE reads through MiXCR, listing each CDR3 protein once. This table holds some 920,000 distinct CDR3 sequences, roughly half found once. The sample consisted of blood. The receptors stem from a woman aged 55-69 years in good health.

The chain joins TRBV27 to TRBJ2-7; D remains unclear. CDR3 length equals 13 residues. V was clipped by 0 bases and J by 3 bases, with 6 bases between them. The V gene's germline CDR1 is MNHEY and CDR2 SMNVEV (reference sequence). The CDR3 bases are TGTGCCAGCAGTTTATCGGTACTCTACGAGCAGTACTTC. Encoded protein: CASSLSVLYEQYF.

The gene calls are TRBV7-9 and TRBJ1-2; TRBD1 aligns across 8 bases. CDR1 is SEHNR, CDR2 FQNEAQ, per germline (reference sequence). Trimming removed 5 bases from V and 4 bases from J; junction bases left unmatched: 12. CDR3 length: 16 amino acids. Here the CDR3 reads CASSTESGGAGYGYTF. In DNA form, the CDR3 reads TGTGCCAGCAGCACCGAATCAGGGGGCGCTGGCTATGGCTACACCTTC.

This clonotype was picked up a small number of times. The chain has TRBV10-3 and TRBJ2-7; 8 nucleotides line up with TRBD1. The trim removed 0 bases at V and 3 bases at J, leaving 10 bases unmatched. This CDR3 spans 17 amino acids. Germline V CDR1 and CDR2: ENHRY, SYGVKD. Here the CDR3 reads CAISESGEGQVSYEQYF. Written as DNA, the CDR3 is TGTGCCATCAGTGAGTCGGGCGAGGGACAGGTGAGCTACGAGCAGTACTTC.

The J gene is TRBJ2-5, the V gene TRBV7-9; 8 positions match TRBD2. The ends lost 5 bases at V and 7 bases at J; junction bases unmatched: 12. CDR1 is SEHNR and CDR2 is FQNEAQ in the germline V gene (reference sequence). The CDR3 has 15 residues. In DNA form, the CDR3 reads TGTGCCAGCAGCCCATCGGCCAGAAGCGGGGGGACCCAGTACTTC. It encodes CASSPSARSGGTQYF.

The V gene is TRBV6-6, the J gene TRBJ2-2; 8 nucleotides line up with TRBD1. The length of the CDR3 is 15 residues. Per the germline V gene, CDR1 is MNHNY and CDR2 is SVGAGI (reference sequence). With V trimmed by 6 bases and J by 5 bases, 8 bases remained unmatched. The CDR3, as DNA: TGTGCCAGCAGACCCGACAGGGACAGGACCGGGGAGCTGTTTTTT. Protein sequence: CASRPDRDRTGELFF.

This chain joins TRBV28 and TRBJ2-4, with 13 bases identical to TRBD2. The junction had 11 bases not matched to a gene; V was cut back by 6 bases and J by 3 bases. The CDR3 is made up of 18 amino acids. From germline, CDR1 is MDHEN and CDR2 SYDVKM. CDR3: CASRNYGTSGINKNIQYF. The CDR3 coding sequence is TGTGCCAGCAGAAATTACGGGACTAGCGGGATAAACAAAAACATTCAGTACTTC.

The gene calls are TRBV20-1 and TRBJ2-5; D possibly uses TRBD1 or TRBD2 (5 bases each). Germline CDR1 DFQATT, CDR2 SNEGSKA (reference sequence). The CDR3 extends over 12 amino acids. The CDR3 bases are TGCAGAGCTGGGGGATTACAAGAGACCCAGTACTTC. Protein product: CRAGGLQETQYF.

J is TRBJ1-6 and V is TRBV21-1; TRBD1, the table's D call, was not compared with the DNA. TRBV21-1 is tagged as a pseudogene. This CDR3 spans 21 amino acids. The DNA of the CDR3 is TGTGCCAGCAGCAAAGGGGCAGGGGGCGTTTCATCGGGATCATATAATTCATCCCTCCACTTT. This codes for CASSKGAGGVSSGSYNSSLHF.

This clonotype was counted a few times. This sequence joins TRBV6-5 and TRBJ2-1; 9 bases are a match to TRBD2. The junction had 4 bases not matched to a gene; V was cut back by 8 bases and J by 2 bases. This CDR3 contains 14 residues. Germline V CDR1 and CDR2: MNHEY, SVGAGI. CDR3 sequence: CASAKRGAYNEQFF. Here the CDR3 DNA reads TGTGCCAGCGCAAAGCGGGGGGCCTACAATGAGCAGTTCTTC.

This clonotype has only a few counts. V gene TRBV20-1 combines with J gene TRBJ2-1; no clear D. CDR1 is DFQATT and CDR2 is SNEGSKA in the germline V gene (reference sequence). This CDR3 region has 11 residues. The V and J ends lost 1 base and 6 bases respectively, with 4 bases between them. The CDR3 DNA reads as TGCAGTGCTAGAGTGGGCAATGAGCAGTTCTTC. It translates to CSARVGNEQFF.

The chain has TRBV30 and TRBJ2-2; 9 nucleotides align to TRBD1. The V and J ends lost 7 bases and 2 bases, in that order; junction bases with no gene match: 8. CDR1 GTSNPN and CDR2 SVGIG come from the germline V gene (reference sequence). The length of the CDR3 is 15 residues. The chain's CDR3 is CASDPGQGNTGELFF. CDR3 DNA: TGTGCCTCCGACCCGGGACAGGGAAACACCGGGGAGCTGTTTTTT.

This clonotype has more than one count but fewer than ten. The J gene is TRBJ2-5, the V gene TRBV10-3; D might be TRBD2 (5 bases). V shed 4 bases and J shed 0 bases, with 9 bases lying between them. The CDR3 sequence is 14 residues long. CDR1 and CDR2 (germline): ENHRY, SYGVKD. DNA of the CDR3: TGTGCCATCAGTGCGCGCGGGTACCAAGAGACCCAGTACTTC. This translates into CAISARGYQETQYF.

A few counts support this clonotype. This chain connects TRBV20-1 to TRBJ2-7; unclear D gene. The germline V gene has CDR1 DFQATT and CDR2 SNEGSKA (reference sequence). Trimming stripped 7 bases from V and 2 bases from J, with 18 bases between. The CDR3 extends over 14 amino acids. The CDR3 here is CSVLSVTDTYEQYF. The CDR3, as DNA: TGCAGTGTCTTGAGTGTGACCGATACCTACGAGCAGTACTTC.

The chain is built from TRBV6-6 and TRBJ2-7; D is uncertain. The germline V gene encodes CDR1 MNHNY and CDR2 SVGAGI (reference sequence). The CDR3 sequence is 12 residues long. V lost 2 bases, J lost 7 bases, and 9 bases lay in between. CDR3 sequence: CASSYKTQEQYF. Here the CDR3 DNA reads TGTGCCAGCAGTTACAAAACTCAGGAGCAGTACTTC.

The chain links TRBV24-1 to TRBJ2-3; tentative D call: TRBD2 (5 bases). Trimming stripped 7 bases from V and 4 bases from J, with 5 bases between. This CDR3 spans 11 amino acids. The germline V gene has CDR1 KGHDR and CDR2 SFDVKD. CDR3 DNA sequence: TGTGCCACCAGGGGAGCAGATACGCAGTATTTT. Its protein product is CATRGADTQYF.

This chain links TRBV20-1 with TRBJ2-7; a possible D gene is TRBD1 (6 bases). The CDR3 spans 14 residues. Germline V CDR1 and CDR2: DFQATT, SNEGSKA (reference sequence). Trimming left V 1 base short and J 2 bases short, with 12 bases between. The CDR3 sequence: CSARGSTGTYEQYF. DNA for the CDR3: TGCAGTGCTAGAGGTAGTACAGGGACCTACGAGCAGTACTTC.

The chain employs TRBV20-1 and TRBJ2-1; D perhaps matches TRBD2 (6 bases). Per germline, CDR1 DFQATT and CDR2 SNEGSKA (reference sequence). The CDR3 length is 15 residues. V lost 4 bases to trimming and J lost 4 bases, with 17 bases between them. The DNA of the CDR3 is TGCAGTGCTACAATACTGGGCGGGGCGTACAATGAGCAGTTCTTC. It translates to CSATILGGAYNEQFF.

Remarks on this clonotype: Since the CDR3 does not end with the conserved phenylalanine or tryptophan, this likely comes from a read error. The chain joins TRBV28 to TRBJ2-7; TRBD1 or TRBD2 may be the D gene (5 bases each). The V end lost 3 bases, the J end lost 4 bases, and 13 bases lay between the germline ends. Germline assignment: CDR1 MDHEN and CDR2 SYDVKM. The CDR3 covers 14 residues. As DNA, the CDR3 is TGTGCCAGCAGTTTTCATGGGGCGGGTTACGAGCAGTACTTA. Translating it yields CASSFHGAGYEQYL.

The sample holds one count of this clonotype. This chain links TRBV20-1 with TRBJ2-3; TRBD2 matches at 8 bases. The V gene end was trimmed by 0 bases and the J gene end by 2 bases; junction bases not matched to a gene: 7. Germline values: CDR1 DFQATT, CDR2 SNEGSKA (reference sequence). CDR3 size: 16 residues. CDR3 sequence: CSARDRSGAYTDTQYF. The CDR3 DNA is TGCAGTGCTAGAGATCGTAGCGGGGCTTACACAGATACGCAGTATTTT.

The chain combines TRBV2 with TRBJ2-5, with 8 bases matching TRBD1. The V segment lost 9 bases and the J segment 11 bases; nucleotides outside the gene matches: 14. CDR1 is SNHLY, CDR2 FYNNEI, per germline. CDR3 length equals 13 residues. The CDR3: CARDRAAYNEQYF. The CDR3 DNA sequence: TGTGCCAGGGACAGGGCGGCCTACAATGAGCAGTACTTC.

The DNA for the CDR3 is TGTGCCAGCAGCTTAGGGGGGACAGGGCGCGACGAGCAGTACTTC. Protein: CASSLGGTGRDEQYF. The chain joins TRBV7-2 to TRBJ2-4, with 9 bases that match TRBD1. The DNA end is more similar to TRBJ2-7, so the J call may be wrong. The CDR3 runs 15 residues. Per the germline V gene, CDR1 is SGHTA and CDR2 is FQGNSA.

The chain links TRBV6-6 to TRBJ1-2; D ambiguous. The CDR3 totals 13 residues. Germline CDR1 is MNHNY and CDR2 is SVGAGI (reference sequence). V was cut by 6 bases and J by 4 bases, with 12 bases left in between. In DNA, the CDR3 is TGTGCCAGCAGATCGGGGTTGCCCTATGGCTACACCTTC. Residues: CASRSGLPYGYTF.

The gene calls are TRBV3-1 and TRBJ1-5, with D uncertain. The CDR3 is 14 residues long. V shed 4 bases and J shed 3 bases, with 10 bases lying between them. The V gene's germline CDR1 is LGHDT and CDR2 YNNKEL (reference sequence). Written as DNA, the CDR3 is TGTGCCAGCAGCCCCGTTCCAATCAATCAGCCCCAGCATTTT. Encoded protein: CASSPVPINQPQHF.

This clonotype was found a few times. The CDR3 region is CASRGQGVETQYF. The DNA of the CDR3 is TGTGCCAGCCGAGGACAGGGGGTAGAGACCCAGTACTTC. The chain is built from TRBV18 and TRBJ2-5, with TRBD1 matching 10 bases. The CDR3 is 13 amino acids. CDR1 and CDR2 from the germline V gene are KGHSH and LQKENI. Losses at the gene ends were 8 bases for V and 4 bases for J; bases not matched to a gene: 4. The entire variable domain, with the rest obtained from reference TRBV18 and TRBJ2-5, is as follows: NAGVMQNPRHLVRRRGQEARLRCSPMKGHSHVYWYRQLPEEGLKFMVYLQKENIIDESGMPKERFSAEFPKEGPSILRIQQVVRGDSAAYFCASRGQGVETQYFGPGTRLLVL.

This clonotype turned up a few times. The chain is built from TRBV29-1 and TRBJ2-6, with a possible D match to TRBD2 (5 bases). Germline-derived CDR1 and CDR2 are SQVTM and ANQGSEA. The germline V and J ends were trimmed by 4 bases and 2 bases, with 6 bases remaining between them. This CDR3 has 13 amino acids. The CDR3 spells CSVGEPGANVLTF. The CDR3 region has the DNA TGCAGCGTTGGGGAGCCTGGGGCCAACGTCCTGACTTTC.

The V gene is TRBV20-1, the J gene TRBJ2-7, with a possible D match to TRBD1 (5 bases). The CDR3 is 13 residues long. CDR1 and CDR2 from the germline V gene are DFQATT and SNEGSKA (reference sequence). Trimming pared 6 bases from V and 2 bases from J, leaving 14 bases between. This CDR3 is CSALQDTPYEQYF. In nucleotides, the CDR3 is TGCAGTGCCTTACAGGATACCCCCTACGAGCAGTACTTC.

The chain couples TRBV20-1 to TRBJ2-4; D unclear. The CDR3 has 15 residues. CDR1 and CDR2 from the germline V gene are DFQATT and SNEGSKA (reference sequence). Trimming removed 0 bases from V and 0 bases from J, with 9 bases in between. Written as DNA, the CDR3 is TGCAGTGCTAGAGATCCTTCGGTAGCCAAAAACATTCAGTACTTC. Translation: CSARDPSVAKNIQYF.

Notes on this clonotype: The junction does not match germline at one end; this may be a read error. The chain recombines TRBV24-1 with TRBJ2-7; possibly TRBD1 for D (6 bases). The V gene's germline CDR1 is KGHDR and CDR2 SFDVKD. The CDR3 spans 15 residues. Here the CDR3 reads CATSDIGGAWETQDF. The DNA for the CDR3 is TGTGCCACCAGTGACATAGGGGGAGCGTGGGAGACCCAGGACTTC.

The rearrangement joins TRBV24-1 to TRBJ2-1; tentative D call: TRBD1 (7 bases). There are 13 residues in the CDR3. The V gene lost 9 bases and the J gene lost 0 bases, with 8 bases spanning the gap. The germline V gene has CDR1 KGHDR and CDR2 SFDVKD. CDR3 in DNA: TGTGCCACCCAGGGGGGCTCCTACAATGAGCAGTTCTTC. Translation gives CATQGGSYNEQFF.